A single sample gave rise to the 31 T cell receptor beta chains below, sequenced in a study of blood T cell repertoires in COVID-19. Assay: immunoSEQ multiplex PCR; the TCRdb copy retains only in-frame clones and omits some. The table records 180,000 or so clones, about 86% of them present only once. Sample: peripheral blood. Receptors originate from a man aged 18-30 years with acute or convalescent COVID-19.

This clone was picked up one time. This chain connects TRBV11-1 to TRBJ1-6, with D uncertain. In germline, CDR1 is SGHAT, CDR2 FQDESV (reference sequence). The V end was cut by 3 bases, the J end by 13 bases, with 16 bases between. This CDR3 is built from 14 residues. CDR3 in amino acids: CASSFEGFSSPLHF. The CDR3 nucleotides read TGTGCCAGCAGCTTCGAGGGTTTTAGTTCTCCCCTCCACTTT.

The chain couples TRBV30 to TRBJ1-5, with D unresolved. This CDR3 has 15 residues. Trimming cost V 1 base and J 3 bases, with 13 bases left between them. Germline values: CDR1 GTSNPN, CDR2 SVGIG (reference sequence). The DNA for the CDR3 is TGTGCCTGGAGTGCAGTGGGCGGGGACAATCAGCCCCAGCATTTT. Amino acids: CAWSAVGGDNQPQHF.

Here the CDR3 DNA reads TGTGCCAGCTCTAACACCAGGGGACTAGCCTACGAGCAGTACTTC. As protein: CASSNTRGLAYEQYF. V gene TRBV18 combines with J gene TRBJ2-7; 8 nucleotides match TRBD2. CDR1 and CDR2 (germline): KGHSH, LQKENI. V dropped 6 bases and J dropped 2; count of bases not matched to a gene: 9. The CDR3 is 15 amino acids.

This rearrangement joins TRBV5-1 to TRBJ1-5; D uncertain. Germline CDR1 reads SGHRS; CDR2 reads YFSETQ. With 4 bases removed from V and 0 bases from J, the gap between germline ends came to 8 bases. The CDR3 contains 14 residues. CDR3 bases: TGCGCCAGCAGCGTGGGTCTTAGCAATCAGCCCCAGCATTTT. Protein product: CASSVGLSNQPQHF.

This chain uses TRBV6-1 with TRBJ1-1; D perhaps matches TRBD1 (5 bases). CDR3 size: 15 residues. The ends were cut back, 2 bases at V and 4 bases at J, with 14 bases in the middle. CDR1 is MNHNS, CDR2 SASEGT, per germline. The CDR3 here is CASSEMGQGGTEAFF. Written as DNA, the CDR3 is TGTGCCAGCAGTGAAATGGGGCAGGGTGGCACTGAAGCTTTCTTT.

This sequence joins TRBV7-6 and TRBJ1-1; 9 positions match TRBD1. The V gene's germline CDR1 is SGHVS and CDR2 FNYEAQ. V lost 5 bases, J lost 5 bases, and 9 bases stayed unmatched. This CDR3 is built from 15 residues. The CDR3 DNA reads as TGTGCCAGCAGCCCTGGGGACAGGGTTAGAACTGAAGCTTTCTTT. As protein: CASSPGDRVRTEAFF.

The sample holds one count of this clone. CDR3 region: CASPRDRGLLEKLFF. The CDR3 nucleotides read TGTGCTAGTCCCCGGGACAGGGGTCTCTTGGAAAAACTGTTTTTT. V usage is TRBV12-5 and J usage is TRBJ1-4; 10 bases are a match to TRBD1. This CDR3 has 15 residues. Germline CDR1 and CDR2: LGHNT and FRNRAP. V shed 8 bases, J shed 8 bases, and the junction held 11 bases outside the gene matches.

This chain connects TRBV30 to TRBJ1-5; D not resolved. Per the germline V gene, CDR1 is GTSNPN and CDR2 is SVGIG (reference sequence). With 2 bases removed from V and 2 bases from J, the gap between germline ends came to 10 bases. This CDR3 is built from 14 residues. CDR3 nucleotide sequence: TGTGCCTGGAGTATGGGCCCAGGCAATCAGCCCCAGCATTTT. Translated, it gives CAWSMGPGNQPQHF.

The CDR3 DNA reads as TGTGCCAGCAGCAAAATGAGCGGGGGCGCACCATCTAGCACAGATACGCAGTATTTT. This translates into CASSKMSGGAPSSTDTQYF. The chain employs TRBV9 and TRBJ2-3, with 8 bases lining up with TRBD2. V lost 4 bases to trimming and J lost 0 bases; unmatched junction nucleotides: 16. This CDR3 region has 19 residues. Germline values: CDR1 SGDLS, CDR2 YYNGEE. The full variable domain, its missing parts supplied by reference TRBV9 and TRBJ2-3, is DSGVTQTPKHLITATGQRVTLRCSPRSGDLSVYWYQQSLDQGLQFLIQYYNGEERAKGNILERFSAQQFPDLHSELNLSSLELGDSALYFCASSKMSGGAPSSTDTQYFGPGTRLTVL.

V usage is TRBV4-1 and J usage is TRBJ1-5, with 8 bases aligning to TRBD1. Germline loops: CDR1 MGHRA, CDR2 YSYEKL. The V segment lost 1 base and the J segment 5 bases; nucleotides outside the gene matches: 4. The length of the CDR3 is 15 residues. The CDR3 loop reads CASSQVQGDYQPQHF. Here the CDR3 DNA reads TGCGCCAGCAGCCAAGTACAGGGGGATTATCAGCCCCAGCATTTT.

The rearrangement links TRBV5-1 to TRBJ2-5; maybe TRBD2 (6 bases). CDR1 is SGHRS and CDR2 is YFSETQ in the germline V gene. Trimming removed 4 bases from V and 5 bases from J, with 18 bases in between. This CDR3 has 15 residues. CDR3 amino acids: CASSGLAARRETQYF. In DNA form, the CDR3 reads TGCGCCAGCAGCGGATTAGCGGCCAGAAGGGAGACCCAGTACTTC.

The rearrangement links TRBV10-3 to TRBJ1-2; tentatively, D is TRBD1 (5 bases). The V end lost 7 bases, the J end lost 5 bases, and 14 bases lay between the germline ends. From germline, CDR1 is ENHRY and CDR2 SYGVKD. This CDR3 contains 13 residues. CDR3 loop: CAITGGGEYGYTF. As DNA, the CDR3 is TGTGCCATCACCGGGGGGGGTGAATATGGCTACACCTTC.

This sequence joins TRBV10-3 and TRBJ2-1; 11 nucleotides agree with TRBD1. The CDR3 length is 15 residues. The V segment lost 0 bases and the J segment 9 bases; nucleotides outside the gene matches: 4. The germline gives CDR1 ENHRY, CDR2 SYGVKD. CDR3 coding DNA: TGTGCCATCAGTGAGTCAGGACAGGGGGCACCTGAGCAGTTCTTC. Its protein product is CAISESGQGAPEQFF.

The chain joins TRBV25-1 to TRBJ1-3; D perhaps matches TRBD1 (5 bases). Germline V gene sequence: CDR1 MGHDK, CDR2 SYGVNS. The CDR3 runs 12 residues. Trimming removed 4 bases at V and 4 bases at J, with 5 bases between. CDR3 sequence: CASSAGGNTIYF. The DNA for the CDR3 is TGTGCCAGCAGTGCAGGGGGAAACACCATATATTTT. Full variable domain (missing parts from reference TRBV25-1 and TRBJ1-3): EADIYQTPRYLVIGTGKKITLECSQTMGHDKMYWYQQDPGMELHLIHYSYGVNSTEKGDLSSESTVSRIRTEHFPLTLESARPSHTSQYLCASSAGGNTIYFGEGSWLTVV.

The chain employs TRBV27 and TRBJ1-6; TRBD1 is a possible D gene (6 bases). The germline V gene encodes CDR1 MNHEY and CDR2 SMNVEV (reference sequence). V was trimmed by 6 bases and J by 7 bases, leaving 22 bases between them. This CDR3 has 17 amino acids. The CDR3 DNA sequence: TGTGCCAGCAGACCTTCAGGGGCTAAGGTCCCAAATTCACCCCTCCACTTT. It specifies CASRPSGAKVPNSPLHF.

The chain links TRBV5-5 to TRBJ1-1; weak D call: TRBD1 (5 bases). This CDR3 contains 12 residues. The V gene lost 0 bases and the J gene lost 8 bases, with 8 bases spanning the gap. Germline CDR1 reads SGHKS; CDR2 reads YYEKEE (reference sequence). CDR3 region: CASSLEGYEAFF. The CDR3 nucleotides read TGTGCCAGCAGCTTGGAGGGGTACGAAGCTTTCTTT.

V gene TRBV30 combines with J gene TRBJ1-5; 7 bases match TRBD1. CDR3 length: 14 residues. Trimming removed 0 bases from V and 7 bases from J; junction bases left unmatched: 6. The germline V gene has CDR1 GTSNPN and CDR2 SVGIG (reference sequence). The DNA for the CDR3 is TGTGCCTGGAGTGTTAGGACAGGTGGACAGCCCCAGCATTTT. Its translation: CAWSVRTGGQPQHF. The complete variable domain, with remaining parts taken from reference TRBV30 and TRBJ1-5, reads SQTIHQWPATLVQPVGSPLSLECTVEGTSNPNLYWYRQAAGRGLQLLFYSVGIGQISSEVPQNLSASRPQDRQFILSSKKLLLSDSGFYLCAWSVRTGGQPQHFGDGTRLSIL.

The chain links TRBV4-2 to TRBJ1-6; no definite D call. Germline CDR1 and CDR2: LGHNA and YNFKEQ. This CDR3 region has 18 residues. The germline V and J ends were trimmed by 0 bases and 0 bases, with 12 bases remaining between them. CDR3 DNA sequence: TGTGCCAGCAGCCAAGATCTAGCAATAAGCTCCTATAATTCACCCCTCCACTTT. It codes for CASSQDLAISSYNSPLHF.

This chain uses TRBV7-9 with TRBJ2-1; 10 nucleotides agree with TRBD1. V lost 5 bases and J lost 2; bases outside the gene matches: 3. CDR3 length: 15 residues. From germline, CDR1 is SEHNR and CDR2 FQNEAQ (reference sequence). CDR3 in amino acids: CASSKDRGAYNEQFF. The CDR3 nucleotides are TGTGCCAGCAGCAAGGACAGGGGGGCCTACAATGAGCAGTTCTTC.

The chain uses TRBV21-1 and TRBJ2-1; the table assigns TRBD2, which was not confirmed against the DNA. TRBV21-1 is a pseudogene locus. The CDR3 runs 16 residues. As DNA, the CDR3 is TGTGCCAGCAGCAAGGGAAGAGCTAGCGGGGGTGGAGAGCAGTTCTTC. Encoded protein: CASSKGRASGGGEQFF.

V and J are TRBV19 and TRBJ1-5, with D possibly matching TRBD1 (6 bases). The CDR3 contains 14 residues. V was pared by 10 bases and J by 6 bases, with 19 bases between. Germline CDR1 reads LNHDA; CDR2 reads SQIVND (reference sequence). The CDR3 coding sequence is TGTGCCACAGCGATGGGGACACGCAGTCAGCCCCAGCATTTT. This sequence encodes CATAMGTRSQPQHF.

On this clone itself: One end of the junction does not line up with germline, which may come from a read error. V and J are TRBV9 and TRBJ1-6; 10 bases map to TRBD1. This CDR3 spans 16 amino acids. Germline V gene lookup returns CDR1 SGDLS and CDR2 YYNGEE. The CDR3, as DNA: TGTGCCAGCAGCGTATCTCCGGGACAGGGGAATTTACCCCTCCACTTT. As protein: CASSVSPGQGNLPLHF.

The chain uses TRBV27 and TRBJ2-1, with D possibly being TRBD2 (6 bases). Trimming left V 6 bases short and J 7 bases short, with 16 bases between. Germline V gene lookup returns CDR1 MNHEY and CDR2 SMNVEV (reference sequence). CDR3 length: 14 residues. The CDR3 is CASSHGGWVNEQFF. CDR3 DNA sequence: TGTGCCAGCAGCCACGGAGGGTGGGTGAATGAGCAGTTCTTC.

For the CDR3, the DNA is TGTGCCAGTAGTCCCACAGGAGGGTACCAAGAGACCCAGTACTTC. Its translation: CASSPTGGYQETQYF. This chain connects TRBV19 to TRBJ2-5; D might be TRBD2 (6 bases). The ends were cut back, 5 bases at V and 0 bases at J, with 13 bases in the middle. Germline lookup yields CDR1 LNHDA and CDR2 SQIVND (reference sequence). This CDR3 is built from 15 residues.

V gene TRBV5-5 combines with J gene TRBJ2-7; a possible D gene is TRBD2 (7 bases). This CDR3 has 16 amino acids. The V gene lost 7 bases and the J gene lost 3 bases, with 23 bases spanning the gap. From germline, CDR1 is SGHKS and CDR2 YYEKEE (reference sequence). The CDR3 reads CASPEGGGVGDYEQYV. In DNA, the CDR3 is TGTGCCAGCCCCGAAGGGGGAGGGGTAGGGGACTACGAGCAGTACGTC.

This clone was observed a handful of times. The V and J genes are TRBV12-5 and TRBJ2-3; TRBD2 aligns across 9 bases. Germline assignment: CDR1 LGHNT and CDR2 FRNRAP. The CDR3 has 16 amino acids. V was clipped by 7 bases and J by 5 bases; unmatched bases: 13. The DNA for the CDR3 is TGTGCTAGTGCCCGAGGGGCGGGGGGGATCGGAGATACGCAGTATTTT. Protein: CASARGAGGIGDTQYF.

J is TRBJ1-6 and V is TRBV3-1 (or the pseudogene TRBV3-2), with TRBD1 as a possible D gene (5 bases). CDR1 is LGHDT and CDR2 is YNNKEL in the germline V gene (reference sequence). V was trimmed by 1 base and J by 6 bases, leaving 7 bases between them. This CDR3 comprises 14 residues. This chain's CDR3 is CASSQVGGNSPLHF. The CDR3, as DNA: TGTGCCAGCAGCCAAGTGGGGGGTAATTCACCCCTCCACTTT.

This chain uses TRBV28 with TRBJ2-7; 10 nucleotides match TRBD1. The trim removed 4 bases at V and 5 bases at J, leaving 5 bases unmatched. Germline-derived CDR1 and CDR2 are MDHEN and SYDVKM. CDR3 length equals 14 residues. CDR3: CASSSPGTGDEQYV. The CDR3 DNA reads as TGTGCCAGCAGTTCACCCGGGACAGGGGACGAGCAGTACGTC.

The gene calls are TRBV5-1 and TRBJ2-7; unclear D gene. The germline V and J ends were trimmed by 0 bases and 2 bases, with 12 bases remaining between them. This CDR3 has 15 amino acids. Germline loops: CDR1 SGHRS, CDR2 YFSETQ. The CDR3 DNA sequence: TGCGCCAGCAGCTTGGCGGCTGGCAGGACCTACGAGCAGTACTTC. It specifies CASSLAAGRTYEQYF.

The rearrangement uses TRBV4-1 and TRBJ1-1; 10 positions agree with TRBD1. Germline trimming cut 7 bases from V and 6 bases from J; bases unmatched to any gene: 8. CDR1 and CDR2 (germline): MGHRA, YSYEKL. This CDR3 spans 14 amino acids. The CDR3 nucleotides are TGCGCCAGCAAGGAGGACAGGGGGGAACCTGAAGCTTTCTTT. This translates into CASKEDRGEPEAFF.

V gene TRBV4-1 combines with J gene TRBJ2-7; 7 nucleotides line up with TRBD2. Germline assignment: CDR1 MGHRA and CDR2 YSYEKL. J lost 6 bases, V lost 1 base, and 3 bases had no gene match. The length of the CDR3 is 13 residues. CDR3 nucleotides: TGCGCCAGCAGCCAAGTCTCGGGGGGCGAGCAGTACGTC. It specifies CASSQVSGGEQYV.